The text below deals with one TCR beta chain. This specimen comes from a study of long-term antiretroviral therapy in people with HIV. Sampling of each donor yielded at least one pre-ART PBMC sample and at least two post-ART PBMC samples. Version v3.0 of the immunoSEQ assay was performed at survey level. The table came from immunoSEQ multiplex PCR; TCRdb's copy has only in-frame clones and leaves some out. The sample yields 25,000 to 30,000 clones, roughly 84% seen once. Germline V gene lookup returns CDR1 SGHNT and CDR2 YYREEE (reference sequence). The CDR3 contains 14 residues. V gave up 5 bases and J gave up 8 bases; unmatched junction bases: 7.

This sequence originates from a man younger than 30 with HIV. The chain uses TRBV5-4 and TRBJ1-1, with 12 positions matching TRBD1. The material was unsorted PBMCs, obtained 0.4 years after starting antiretroviral therapy. CDR3: CASRLGTGGAEAFF. As DNA, the CDR3 is TGTGCCAGCAGACTTGGGACAGGGGGCGCCGAAGCTTTCTTT.